This TCR beta chain was found in a study of blood T cell repertoires in COVID-19. Only in-frame clones appear in the TCRdb table, and some are missing; sequencing was by immunoSEQ multiplex PCR. The table records hundreds of thousands of clones, around 89% of them present only once. This clone showed up just a few times. The CDR3 consists of 15 residues. V lost 3 bases, J lost 6 bases, and 15 bases lay in between. The germline gives CDR1 SGHTA, CDR2 FQGNSA. This receptor was obtained from a man between 35 and 55 years old with acute or convalescent COVID-19. The specimen sequenced was peripheral blood. This sequence joins TRBV7-2 and TRBJ2-1; perhaps TRBD1 as D (5 bases). DNA of the CDR3: TGTGCCAGCAGCTTGTTTACTTCCCAGGGCAATGAGCAGTTCTTC. Translation: CASSLFTSQGNEQFF.